This TCR beta chain was recovered during a study of blood T cells in healthy people across ages. The study drew donors from healthy Caucasian individuals in Russia aged roughly 6 to 90. It was with a sample-barcoded 5' primer and a J-beta primer mix that a second PCR of about 6 to 12 cycles was run. TCRdb reanalysed the 5' RACE reads using MiXCR and keeps one entry per CDR3 protein. Here the sample spans some 670,000 distinct CDR3 sequences, over 40% being singletons. The CDR3 has 14 amino acids. Trimming stripped 1 base from V and 5 bases from J, with 11 bases between. In germline, CDR1 is SGHAT, CDR2 FQNNGV.

Input material: blood. This receptor was taken from a woman older than 75 in good health. This sequence joins TRBV11-2 and TRBJ2-5; the D is unclear. CDR3 sequence: CASSLVLDMETQYF. The CDR3 nucleotides read TGTGCCAGCAGCTTAGTCCTAGACATGGAGACCCAGTACTTC.